The rows below give T cell receptor beta chains drawn from one sample of a study of tumor-infiltrating lymphocytes in primary liver carcinoma. TCRdb re-called the multiplex PCR reads with MiXCR, one entry per CDR3 protein. The table has 310,000 or so distinct CDR3 sequences, roughly 61% seen once. Sequenced input: peripheral blood. These receptors were taken from a man aged 40-55 years with primary liver carcinoma and hepatitis B virus infection. CDR3s include the opening cysteine and the closing phenylalanine or tryptophan. D genes are given only for firm matches. Clone size is shown for a subset of rows, as once, few, many or a class of expanded clone.

j_gene	d_gene	v_gene	abundance	CDR3nt	CDR3aa
TRBJ2-1	TRBD1	TRBV7-8	few	TGTGCCAGCAGCCGTGTACAGGGGGATTACAATGAGCAGTTCTTC	CASSRVQGDYNEQFF
TRBJ2-4	TRBD2	TRBV4-1	.	TGCGCCAGCAGCCGTGGCCTAGCGGAGTGGAACATCCAGTACTTC	CASSRGLAEWNIQYF
TRBJ2-1	.	TRBV11-2	many	TGTGCCAGCAGCTTAGTCTCTGGGCGGCAGTTCTTC	CASSLVSGRQFF
TRBJ2-7	TRBD2	TRBV10-2	many	TGCGCCAGCATCGCCGGACTAGCGTCTTACGAGCAGTACTTC	CASIAGLASYEQYF
TRBJ2-3	.	TRBV4-1	many	TGCGCCAGCAGCCAAGATCACAGAGACAGCACAGATACGCAGTATTTT	CASSQDHRDSTDTQYF
TRBJ2-7	.	TRBV6-2/TRBV6-3	.	TGTGCCAGCAGCTATAATGGATCCTACGAGCAGTACTTC	CASSYNGSYEQYF
TRBJ1-5	.	TRBV6-1	few	TGTGCCAGCAACAGGACGGATGGGATTCAGCCCCAGCATTTT	CASNRTDGIQPQHF
TRBJ2-5	.	TRBV29-1	many	TGCAGCGTCCGCGACGGACAAGAGACCCAGTACTTC	CSVRDGQETQYF
TRBJ2-1	.	TRBV5-8	many	TGTGCCAGCAGCCTCACCGGGATTGAGCAGTTCTTC	CASSLTGIEQFF
TRBJ2-5	.	TRBV5-5	.	TGTGCCGGCAGCTTCCGGCAGGGACGAGAGACCCAGTACTTC	CAGSFRQGRETQYF
TRBJ2-7	.	TRBV11-2	.	TGTGCCAGCAGTCCACTCGAGGTGCGCGGACTCTCCTACGAGCAGTACTTC	CASSPLEVRGLSYEQYF
TRBJ2-1	.	TRBV6-6	many	TGTGCCAGCAGTTTGTTCTACAATGAGCAGTTCTTC	CASSLFYNEQFF
TRBJ2-5	TRBD1	TRBV5-1	.	TGCGCCAGCAGCCGGGACAGAGATCAAGAGACCCAGTACTTC	CASSRDRDQETQYF
TRBJ1-5	.	TRBV11-2	.	TGTGACAGCAGCGTACAGGGTGATCAGCCCCAGCACTTT	CDSSVQGDQPQHF
TRBJ2-7	.	TRBV23-1	few	TGCGCCAGCAGTCAACCCTTCTGGATCTTCGAGCAGTACTTC	CASSQPFWIFEQYF
TRBJ2-5	.	TRBV4-1	many	TGCGCCAGCAGCCACAGTCGTGGGACCCAGTACTTC	CASSHSRGTQYF
TRBJ2-7	TRBD2	TRBV11-2	.	TGCGCCAGCAGCAAGACGGCGCCTAGCGGGAGGGCGCCCTACGAGTGGTACTTC	CASSKTAPSGRAPYEWYF
TRBJ2-3	TRBD2	TRBV4-2	.	TGTGCCAGCAGCCAATATTGGCTAGCGGGAGGGGCCAGCACAGATACGCAGTATTTT	CASSQYWLAGGASTDTQYF
TRBJ2-2	.	TRBV7-9	few	TGTGCCAGCAGCTTAGCTGGGACTACCGGGGAGCTGTTTTTT	CASSLAGTTGELFF
TRBJ1-5	.	TRBV12-3/TRBV12-4	many	TGTGCCAGCAGCCAGGGATATAGTAGCAATCAGCCCCAGCATTTT	CASSQGYSSNQPQHF
TRBJ2-3	.	TRBV4-3	many	TGCGCCAGCAGCCAGAGGCGGGGTAGCACAGATACGCAGTATTTT	CASSQRRGSTDTQYF
TRBJ1-2	TRBD1	TRBV12-3/TRBV12-4	once	TGTGCCAGTAGTTTGACAGGGGCTGGATACGCCTTC	CASSLTGAGYAF
TRBJ2-7	TRBD2	TRBV6-2/TRBV6-3	many	TGTGCCAGCAGTCTCAGCGGGAGCGTCTACGAGCAGTACTTC	CASSLSGSVYEQYF
TRBJ1-1	.	TRBV10-2	many	TGCGCCAGCAGTGGGGCGGACTACACTGAAGCTTTCTTT	CASSGADYTEAFF
TRBJ1-1	.	TRBV4-1	.	TGCGCCAGCAGCCAAAATATCCGGGGGAACACTGAAGCTTTGTTT	CASSQNIRGNTEALF
TRBJ2-1	.	TRBV24-1	.	TGTGCCACCAGTGCCTGGCCGCAGGGCAATGAGCAGTTCTTC	CATSAWPQGNEQFF
TRBJ2-3	TRBD1	TRBV5-1	few	TGCGCCAGCAGCTTTACAGGGGGCCCTCTGGATTTT	CASSFTGGPLDF
TRBJ2-1	.	TRBV4-1	.	TGCGCCAGCAGCCCCACCGGGACAAGGCGGTACAATGAGCAGTTCTTC	CASSPTGTRRYNEQFF